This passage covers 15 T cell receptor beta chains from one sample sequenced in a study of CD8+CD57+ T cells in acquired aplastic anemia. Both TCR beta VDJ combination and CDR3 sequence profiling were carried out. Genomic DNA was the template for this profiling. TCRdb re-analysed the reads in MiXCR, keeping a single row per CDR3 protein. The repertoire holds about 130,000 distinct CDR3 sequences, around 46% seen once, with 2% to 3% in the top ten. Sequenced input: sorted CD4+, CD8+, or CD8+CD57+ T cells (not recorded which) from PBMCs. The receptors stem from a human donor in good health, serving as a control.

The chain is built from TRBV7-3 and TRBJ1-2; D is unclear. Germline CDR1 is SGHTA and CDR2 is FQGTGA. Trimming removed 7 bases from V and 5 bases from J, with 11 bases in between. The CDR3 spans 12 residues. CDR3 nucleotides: TGTGCCAGCAAAGAGAGGGCTTATGGCTACACCTTC. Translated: CASKERAYGYTF.

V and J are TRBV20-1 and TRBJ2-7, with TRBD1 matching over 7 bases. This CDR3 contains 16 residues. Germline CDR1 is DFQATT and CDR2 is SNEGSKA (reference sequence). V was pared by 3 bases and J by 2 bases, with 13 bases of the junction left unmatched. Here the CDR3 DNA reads TGCAGTGCTAGGCGAATCGGGACAGAAGGGGCCTACGAGCAGTACTTC. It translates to CSARRIGTEGAYEQYF.

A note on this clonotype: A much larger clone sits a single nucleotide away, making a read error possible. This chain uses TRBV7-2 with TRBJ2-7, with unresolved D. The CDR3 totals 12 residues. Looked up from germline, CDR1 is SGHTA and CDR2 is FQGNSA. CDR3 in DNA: TGTGCCAGCAGCTTAGATCAATACGAGCAGTGCTTC. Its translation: CASSLDQYEQCF.

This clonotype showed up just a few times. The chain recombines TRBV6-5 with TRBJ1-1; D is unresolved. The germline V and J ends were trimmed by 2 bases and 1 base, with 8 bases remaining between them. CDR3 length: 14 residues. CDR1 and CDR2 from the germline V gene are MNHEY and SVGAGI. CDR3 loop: CASSYDHQNTEAFF. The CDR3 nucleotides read TGTGCCAGCAGTTACGACCACCAGAACACTGAAGCTTTCTTT.

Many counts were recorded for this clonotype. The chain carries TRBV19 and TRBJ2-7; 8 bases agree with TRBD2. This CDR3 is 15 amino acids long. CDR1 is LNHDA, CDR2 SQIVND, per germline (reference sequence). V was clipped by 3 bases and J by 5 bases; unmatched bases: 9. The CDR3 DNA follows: TGTGCCAGTAGTATGCCCGGCGGGGGGAGCAACGAGCAGTACTTC. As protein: CASSMPGGGSNEQYF.

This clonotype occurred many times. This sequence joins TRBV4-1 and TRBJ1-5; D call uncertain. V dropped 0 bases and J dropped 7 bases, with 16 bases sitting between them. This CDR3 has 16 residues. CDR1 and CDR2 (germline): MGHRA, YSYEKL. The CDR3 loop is CASSQDEGRPKQPQHF. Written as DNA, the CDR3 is TGCGCCAGCAGCCAAGATGAAGGCAGACCTAAACAGCCCCAGCATTTT.

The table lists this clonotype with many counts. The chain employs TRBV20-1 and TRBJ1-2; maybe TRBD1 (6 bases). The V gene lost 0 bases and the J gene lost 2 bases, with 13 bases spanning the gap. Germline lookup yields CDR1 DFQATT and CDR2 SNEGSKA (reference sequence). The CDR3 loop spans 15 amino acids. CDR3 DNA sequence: TGCAGTGCTAGAGACCCCGACAGGAACAACTATGGCTACACCTTC. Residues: CSARDPDRNNYGYTF.

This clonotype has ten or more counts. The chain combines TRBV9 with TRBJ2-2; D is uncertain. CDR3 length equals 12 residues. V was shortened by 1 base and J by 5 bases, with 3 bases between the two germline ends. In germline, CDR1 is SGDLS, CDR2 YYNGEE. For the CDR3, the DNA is TGTGCCAGCAGCGTACGAACCGGGGAGCTGTTTTTT. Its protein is CASSVRTGELFF. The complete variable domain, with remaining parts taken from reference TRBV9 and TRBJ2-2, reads DSGVTQTPKHLITATGQRVTLRCSPRSGDLSVYWYQQSLDQGLQFLIQYYNGEERAKGNILERFSAQQFPDLHSELNLSSLELGDSALYFCASSVRTGELFFGEGSRLTVL.

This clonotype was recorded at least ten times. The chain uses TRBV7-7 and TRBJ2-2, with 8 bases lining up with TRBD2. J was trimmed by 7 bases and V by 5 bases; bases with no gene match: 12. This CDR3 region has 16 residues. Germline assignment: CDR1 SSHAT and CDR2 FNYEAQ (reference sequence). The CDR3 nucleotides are TGTGCCAGCAGCCCCTCCCGGGTCCTAGCGGGCGGGGAGCTGTTTTTT. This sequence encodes CASSPSRVLAGGELFF.

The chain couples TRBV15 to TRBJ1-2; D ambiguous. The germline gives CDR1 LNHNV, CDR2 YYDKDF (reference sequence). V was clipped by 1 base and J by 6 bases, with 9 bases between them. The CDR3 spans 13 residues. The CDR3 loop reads CATSRAEEDGYTF. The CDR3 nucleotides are TGTGCCACCAGCAGAGCCGAGGAAGATGGCTACACCTTC.

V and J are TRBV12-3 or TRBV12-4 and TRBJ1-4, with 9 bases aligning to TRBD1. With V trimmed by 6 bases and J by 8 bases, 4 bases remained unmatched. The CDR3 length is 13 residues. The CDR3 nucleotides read TGTGCCAGCAGCAGGACAGGGGAAGAAAAACTGTTTTTT. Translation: CASSRTGEEKLFF.

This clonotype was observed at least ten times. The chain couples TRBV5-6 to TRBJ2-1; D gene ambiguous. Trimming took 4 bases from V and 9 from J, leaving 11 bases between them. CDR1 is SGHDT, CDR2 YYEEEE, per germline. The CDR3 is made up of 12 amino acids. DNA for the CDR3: TGTGCCAGCAGCCCCGCCTGGGGTGAGCAGTTCTTC. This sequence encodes CASSPAWGEQFF.

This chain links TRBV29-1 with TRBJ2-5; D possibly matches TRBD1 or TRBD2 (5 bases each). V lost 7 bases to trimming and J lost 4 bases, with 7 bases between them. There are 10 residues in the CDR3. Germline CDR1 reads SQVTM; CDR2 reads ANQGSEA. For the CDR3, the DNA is TGCAGCGGGGGACGAGAGACCCAGTACTTC. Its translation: CSGGRETQYF.

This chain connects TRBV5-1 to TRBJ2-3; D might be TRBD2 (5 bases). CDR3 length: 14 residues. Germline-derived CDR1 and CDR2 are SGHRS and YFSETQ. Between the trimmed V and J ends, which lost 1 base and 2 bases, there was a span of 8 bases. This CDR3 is CASSLPDSTDTQYF. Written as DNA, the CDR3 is TGCGCCAGCAGCTTGCCGGACTCCACAGATACGCAGTATTTT.

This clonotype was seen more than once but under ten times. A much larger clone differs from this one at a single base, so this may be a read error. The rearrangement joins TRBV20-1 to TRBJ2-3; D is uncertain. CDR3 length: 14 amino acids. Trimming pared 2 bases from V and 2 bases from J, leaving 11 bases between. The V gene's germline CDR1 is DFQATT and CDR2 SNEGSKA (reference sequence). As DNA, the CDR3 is TGCAGTGCTAGAAGGCAGAACAACACAGATACGCAGTATTTT. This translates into CSARRQNNTDTQYF.